A single sample gave rise to the 29 T cell receptor beta chains below, sequenced in a study of blood T cell repertoires in COVID-19. The method was immunoSEQ multiplex PCR; TCRdb's version includes in-frame clones alone and lacks a portion of them. Altogether about 280,000 clones are present, approximately 85% being singletons, with the ten largest covering 9% to 9.5%. Sequenced material: peripheral blood. Receptor source: a young man with active or convalescent COVID-19.

The chain uses TRBV7-9 and TRBJ2-7; 7 bases map to TRBD1. Germline V gene lookup returns CDR1 SEHNR and CDR2 FQNEAQ (reference sequence). Losses at the gene ends were 1 base for V and 5 bases for J; bases not matched to a gene: 11. The CDR3 has 16 amino acids. CDR3 loop: CASSLGNYRGSDEQYF. Here the CDR3 DNA reads TGTGCCAGCAGCTTAGGAAACTACAGGGGAAGCGACGAGCAGTACTTC.

J is TRBJ2-5 and V is TRBV13; 8 bases line up with TRBD2. Germline CDR1 reads PRHDT; CDR2 reads FYEKMQ (reference sequence). V dropped 4 bases and J dropped 2; count of bases not matched to a gene: 3. The CDR3 sequence is 14 residues long. The CDR3 loop is CASSSRGGQETQYF. Written as DNA, the CDR3 is TGTGCCAGCAGCTCTCGGGGGGGTCAAGAGACCCAGTACTTC.

V usage is TRBV9 and J usage is TRBJ1-2; 7 bases agree with TRBD1. The V gene end was trimmed by 8 bases and the J gene end by 2 bases; junction bases not matched to a gene: 9. The CDR3 has 14 residues. CDR1 is SGDLS and CDR2 is YYNGEE in the germline V gene. The CDR3 protein is CASTRQGSNYGYTF. As DNA, the CDR3 is TGTGCCAGTACCCGACAGGGTTCGAACTATGGCTACACCTTC.

CDR3 region: CASSSGNSPLHF. The CDR3 region has the DNA TGTGCCAGCAGCAGCGGTAATTCACCCCTCCACTTT. V and J are TRBV28 and TRBJ1-6; D is unresolved. Germline V gene lookup returns CDR1 MDHEN and CDR2 SYDVKM. Trimming stripped 6 bases from V and 6 bases from J, with 6 bases between. The CDR3 runs to 12 residues.

V gene TRBV27 combines with J gene TRBJ1-3, with 7 bases that match TRBD1. The CDR3 runs to 15 residues. The junction had 8 bases not matched to a gene; V was cut back by 6 bases and J by 3 bases. Germline CDR1 and CDR2: MNHEY and SMNVEV (reference sequence). CDR3 coding DNA: TGTGCCAGCAGGCAGACAGGGTTAAGTGGAAACACCATATATTTT. Translation gives CASRQTGLSGNTIYF.

The rearrangement joins TRBV5-1 to TRBJ2-3; no clear D gene. CDR1 is SGHRS and CDR2 is YFSETQ in the germline V gene. V shed 3 bases and J shed 1 base, with 9 bases lying between them. This CDR3 is built from 14 residues. The CDR3 spells CASSYAEGTDTQYF. For the CDR3, the DNA is TGCGCCAGCAGCTATGCTGAGGGCACAGATACGCAGTATTTT. Looking up the rest from reference TRBV5-1 and TRBJ2-3 gives the full variable domain: KAGVTQTPRYLIKTRGQQVTLSCSPISGHRSVSWYQQTPGQGLQFLFEYFSETQRNKGNFPGRFSGRQFSNSRSEMNVSTLELGDSALYLCASSYAEGTDTQYFGPGTRLTVL.

This chain links TRBV7-6 with TRBJ1-1; 12 bases agree with TRBD1. Germline V gives CDR1 SGHVS, CDR2 FNYEAQ. There are 16 residues in the CDR3. V lost 4 bases and J lost 6; bases outside the gene matches: 9. Written as DNA, the CDR3 is TGTGCCAGCAGCTCGGGACAGGGGGCTAATGGGGCTGAAGCTTTCTTT. Translating it yields CASSSGQGANGAEAFF.

The V and J genes are TRBV2 and TRBJ2-2; 8 nucleotides agree with TRBD1. Germline V lookup: CDR1 SNHLY, CDR2 FYNNEI. With 1 base clipped from V and 5 bases from J, the junction kept 9 bases outside the gene matches. This CDR3 is built from 17 residues. The CDR3: CASSEERQGIWTGELFF. As DNA, the CDR3 is TGTGCCAGCAGTGAAGAACGACAGGGGATATGGACCGGGGAGCTGTTTTTT.

This chain joins TRBV7-8 and TRBJ1-6; TRBD1 matches at 10 bases. CDR1 and CDR2 from the germline V gene are SGHVS and FQNEAQ. The CDR3 runs to 14 residues. V trimming: 5 bases; J trimming: 7 bases; junction bases outside the gene matches: 2. CDR3 in amino acids: CASSPDRGNSPLHF. CDR3 nucleotides: TGTGCCAGCAGCCCGGACAGGGGGAATTCACCCCTCCACTTT.

V usage is TRBV27 and J usage is TRBJ1-2, with D maybe TRBD1 (6 bases). CDR1 and CDR2 from the germline V gene are MNHEY and SMNVEV (reference sequence). The V gene lost 5 bases and the J gene lost 8 bases, with 9 bases spanning the gap. The CDR3 has 11 residues. The CDR3 DNA sequence: TGTGCCAGCAGTGCAGGGGAAGGCTACACCTTC. Its translation is CASSAGEGYTF.

The CDR3 DNA follows: TGTGCCAGCAGCGTCTTTCCGAATTCACCCCTCCACTTT. The encoded protein is CASSVFPNSPLHF. V gene TRBV7-2 combines with J gene TRBJ1-6; D unclear. This CDR3 contains 13 residues. V lost 5 bases, J lost 7 bases, and 9 bases lay in between. Germline assignment: CDR1 SGHTA and CDR2 FQGNSA. Supplemented by reference TRBV7-2 and TRBJ1-6, the full variable domain reads GAGVSQSPSNKVTEKGKDVELRCDPISGHTALYWYRQSLGQGLEFLIYFQGNSAPDKSGLPSDRFSAERTGGSVSTLTIQRTQQEDSAVYLCASSVFPNSPLHFGNGTRLTVT.

V gene TRBV7-2 combines with J gene TRBJ1-2, with D tentatively TRBD1 (6 bases). The CDR3 loop spans 15 amino acids. Per germline, CDR1 SGHTA and CDR2 FQGNSA. Trimming left V 5 bases short and J 3 bases short, with 16 bases between. The DNA for the CDR3 is TGTGCCAGCAGCCTAGGAGGACAGAGCTACTATGGCTACACCTTC. Amino acids: CASSLGGQSYYGYTF.

V usage is TRBV27 and J usage is TRBJ2-3; the match to TRBD2 covers 15 bases. The junction had 3 bases not matched to a gene; V was cut back by 3 bases and J by 8 bases. The germline V gene has CDR1 MNHEY and CDR2 SMNVEV (reference sequence). The CDR3 is 15 amino acids. CDR3 sequence reads: CASSLGLAGGSTQYF. CDR3 in DNA: TGTGCCAGCAGTTTGGGACTAGCGGGGGGAAGTACGCAGTATTTT.

The J gene is TRBJ2-3, the V gene TRBV3-1 (or the pseudogene TRBV3-2), with 11 bases that match TRBD2. This CDR3 is 16 amino acids long. Germline CDR1 reads LGHDT; CDR2 reads YNNKEL (reference sequence). J was trimmed by 3 bases and V by 3 bases; bases with no gene match: 5. The CDR3 spells CASSQLAGGLTDTQYF. In DNA, the CDR3 is TGTGCCAGCAGCCAGCTAGCGGGGGGCCTAACAGATACGCAGTATTTT.

V is TRBV6-5 and J is TRBJ2-1, with no clear D. V lost 6 bases and J 7 bases, leaving 16 bases between the germline ends. The CDR3 covers 14 residues. Germline lookup yields CDR1 MNHEY and CDR2 SVGAGI. CDR3 bases: TGTGCCAGCAGCCCCCCGGGTGTTGTGAATGAGCAGTTCTTC. Translated, it gives CASSPPGVVNEQFF.

The rearrangement joins TRBV5-1 to TRBJ1-2, with D possibly being TRBD1 (6 bases). This CDR3 is built from 14 residues. Germline values: CDR1 SGHRS, CDR2 YFSETQ. V was pared by 4 bases and J by 5 bases, with 15 bases between. The CDR3 region is CASSVSDSGYGYTF. The CDR3 DNA reads as TGCGCCAGCAGCGTCTCGGACAGCGGATATGGCTACACCTTC.

This sequence joins TRBV19 and TRBJ1-6; TRBD1 matches 7 bases. CDR3 length: 14 amino acids. V gave up 6 bases and J gave up 7 bases; unmatched junction bases: 6. Germline-derived CDR1 and CDR2 are LNHDA and SQIVND (reference sequence). CDR3 protein: CASRLGQRNSPLHF. As DNA, the CDR3 is TGTGCCAGTAGGTTGGGACAGCGGAATTCACCCCTCCACTTT. The full variable domain, its missing parts supplied by reference TRBV19 and TRBJ1-6, is DGGITQSPKYLFRKEGQNVTLSCEQNLNHDAMYWYRQDPGQGLRLIYYSQIVNDFQKGDIAEGYSVSREKKESFPLTVTSAQKNPTAFYLCASRLGQRNSPLHFGNGTRLTVT.

This chain joins TRBV5-1 and TRBJ2-2, with a tentative D call TRBD2 (5 bases). V shed 8 bases and J shed 7 bases, with 18 bases lying between them. Germline V lookup: CDR1 SGHRS, CDR2 YFSETQ. The CDR3 has 14 amino acids. The CDR3 region is CASTRGGAVGELFF. In DNA form, the CDR3 reads TGCGCCAGTACTCGCGGAGGAGCGGTCGGGGAGCTGTTTTTT.

This clone was detected ten times or more. The chain has TRBV6-5 and TRBJ2-1; 7 bases match TRBD2. Looked up from germline, CDR1 is MNHEY and CDR2 is SVGAGI. Losses at the gene ends were 6 bases for V and 4 bases for J; bases not matched to a gene: 6. The CDR3 contains 14 residues. The CDR3 region has the DNA TGTGCCAGCAGGCCTAGCGGCCAGTACAATGAGCAGTTCTTC. It yields the protein CASRPSGQYNEQFF.

V usage is TRBV14 and J usage is TRBJ2-7; TRBD2 might be the D (6 bases). Germline V CDR1 and CDR2: SGHDN, FVKESK. The CDR3 consists of 15 residues. Trimming stripped 2 bases from V and 3 bases from J, with 14 bases between. CDR3 nucleotide sequence: TGTGCCAGCAGCCAAAAGGGTGGGAGGCTCTACGAGCAGTACTTC. It is translated as CASSQKGGRLYEQYF.

J is TRBJ2-7 and V is TRBV4-1; 12 nucleotides match TRBD1. Germline CDR1 reads MGHRA; CDR2 reads YSYEKL. The trim removed 6 bases at V and 6 bases at J, leaving 9 bases unmatched. This CDR3 is built from 15 residues. CDR3 residues: CASSLGQGAKSEQYF. The CDR3 region has the DNA TGCGCCAGCAGTCTGGGACAGGGGGCAAAAAGCGAGCAGTACTTC.

This clone was observed a handful of times. The CDR3: CASSLQGEAGGYTF. DNA for the CDR3: TGCGCCAGCAGCTTACAGGGAGAGGCAGGCGGCTACACCTTC. This chain joins TRBV5-1 and TRBJ1-2, with D possibly being TRBD1 (6 bases). CDR3 size: 14 residues. Trimming shortened V by 2 bases and J by 8 bases, and 16 bases separated the two germline ends. The germline V gene has CDR1 SGHRS and CDR2 YFSETQ.

V usage is TRBV6-5 and J usage is TRBJ2-7; D gene unclear. This CDR3 region has 12 residues. Trimming removed 8 bases at V and 0 bases at J, with 8 bases between. Germline-derived CDR1 and CDR2 are MNHEY and SVGAGI. The CDR3 protein is CASHRVSYEQYF. The CDR3 DNA is TGTGCCAGCCATCGGGTCTCCTACGAGCAGTACTTC.

The chain uses TRBV9 and TRBJ2-1; perhaps TRBD1 as D (6 bases). The CDR3 has 15 residues. Trimming stripped 3 bases from V and 0 bases from J, with 10 bases between. Germline V gene data show CDR1 as SGDLS and CDR2 as YYNGEE. In DNA form, the CDR3 reads TGTGCCAGCAGCGGAACAGGGAGCTCCTACAATGAGCAGTTCTTC. It encodes CASSGTGSSYNEQFF.

The chain combines TRBV7-7 with TRBJ2-7; 9 bases agree with TRBD1. The CDR3 contains 14 residues. Germline CDR1 reads SSHAT; CDR2 reads FNYEAQ (reference sequence). Trimming cost V 1 base and J 4 bases; bases outside gene matches: 2. The CDR3 protein is CASSLGTGAYEQYF. The CDR3 nucleotides are TGTGCCAGCAGCTTAGGGACAGGGGCTTACGAGCAGTACTTC.

The V call is TRBV5-4, the J call TRBJ2-7, with D uncertain. CDR3 length: 14 amino acids. The V end lost 4 bases, the J end lost 0 bases, and 11 bases lay between the germline ends. The germline CDR1 and CDR2 sequences are SGHNT and YYREEE (reference sequence). The CDR3 nucleotides are TGTGCCAGCAGCCCCCGAAGGAGCTCCTACGAGCAGTACTTC. Protein: CASSPRRSSYEQYF.

This clone appeared a few times. The rearrangement joins TRBV25-1 to TRBJ2-5; 7 bases line up with TRBD1. The CDR3 runs to 15 residues. The junction had 3 bases not matched to a gene; V was cut back by 0 bases and J by 2 bases. Germline V gene data show CDR1 as MGHDK and CDR2 as SYGVNS. The CDR3 region has the DNA TGTGCCAGCAGTGAATATCGGGACAGTCAAGAGACCCAGTACTTC. Encoded protein: CASSEYRDSQETQYF. Looking up the rest from reference TRBV25-1 and TRBJ2-5 gives the full variable domain: EADIYQTPRYLVIGTGKKITLECSQTMGHDKMYWYQQDPGMELHLIHYSYGVNSTEKGDLSSESTVSRIRTEHFPLTLESARPSHTSQYLCASSEYRDSQETQYFGPGTRLLVL.

This chain uses TRBV12-2 with TRBJ2-7; the D segment call TRBD1 is taken from the table without a DNA check. TRBV12-2 is flagged as a pseudogene. This CDR3 has 14 residues. The CDR3 loop is CASRPRQSSYEQYF. CDR3 in DNA: TGTGCAAGTCGCCCGAGACAGAGCTCCTACGAGCAGTACTTC.

The rearrangement uses TRBV5-4 and TRBJ2-7, with TRBD2 matching over 8 bases. V trimming: 4 bases; J trimming: 3 bases; junction bases outside the gene matches: 6. Germline-derived CDR1 and CDR2 are SGHNT and YYREEE (reference sequence). This CDR3 has 14 residues. As DNA, the CDR3 is TGTGCCAGCAGCCCGGGCGGGGGGAACTACGAGCAGTACTTC. Protein sequence: CASSPGGGNYEQYF.